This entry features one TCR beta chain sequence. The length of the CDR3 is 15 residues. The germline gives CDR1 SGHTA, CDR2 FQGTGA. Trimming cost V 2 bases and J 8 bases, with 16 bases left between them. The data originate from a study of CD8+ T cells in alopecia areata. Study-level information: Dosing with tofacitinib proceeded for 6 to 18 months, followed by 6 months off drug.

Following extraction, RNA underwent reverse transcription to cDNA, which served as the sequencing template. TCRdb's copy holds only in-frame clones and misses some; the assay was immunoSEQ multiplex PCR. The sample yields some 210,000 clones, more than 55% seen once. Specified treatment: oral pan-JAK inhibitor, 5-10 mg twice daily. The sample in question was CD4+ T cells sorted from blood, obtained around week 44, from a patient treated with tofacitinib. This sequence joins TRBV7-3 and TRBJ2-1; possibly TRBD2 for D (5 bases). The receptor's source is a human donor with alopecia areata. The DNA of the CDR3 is TGTGCCAGCAGCTTAGGCACCCTTCCGAGGGATGAGCAGTTCTTC. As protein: CASSLGTLPRDEQFF. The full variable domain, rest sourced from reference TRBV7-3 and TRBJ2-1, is GAGVSQTPSNKVTEKGKYVELRCDPISGHTALYWYRQSLGQGPEFLIYFQGTGAADDSGLPNDRFFAVRPEGSVSTLKIQRTERGDSAVYLCASSLGTLPRDEQFFGPGTRLTVL.